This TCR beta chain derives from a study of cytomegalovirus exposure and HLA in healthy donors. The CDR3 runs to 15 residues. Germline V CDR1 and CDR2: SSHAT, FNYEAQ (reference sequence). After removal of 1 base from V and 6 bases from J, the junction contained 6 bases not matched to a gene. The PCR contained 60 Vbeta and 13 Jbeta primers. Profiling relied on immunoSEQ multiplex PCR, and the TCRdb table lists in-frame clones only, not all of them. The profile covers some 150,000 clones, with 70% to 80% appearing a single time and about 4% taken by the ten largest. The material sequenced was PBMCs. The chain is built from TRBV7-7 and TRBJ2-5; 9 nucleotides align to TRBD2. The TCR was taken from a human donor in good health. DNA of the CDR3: TGTGCCAGCAGCTTAGGCGCGGGGGGGAGTAAGACCCAGTACTTC. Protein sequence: CASSLGAGGSKTQYF. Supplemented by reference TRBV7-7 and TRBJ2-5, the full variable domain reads GAGVSQSPRYKVTKRGQDVTLRCDPISSHATLYWYQQALGQGPEFLTYFNYEAQPDKSGLPSDRFSAERPEGSISTLTIQRTEQRDSAMYRCASSLGAGGSKTQYFGPGTRLLVL.